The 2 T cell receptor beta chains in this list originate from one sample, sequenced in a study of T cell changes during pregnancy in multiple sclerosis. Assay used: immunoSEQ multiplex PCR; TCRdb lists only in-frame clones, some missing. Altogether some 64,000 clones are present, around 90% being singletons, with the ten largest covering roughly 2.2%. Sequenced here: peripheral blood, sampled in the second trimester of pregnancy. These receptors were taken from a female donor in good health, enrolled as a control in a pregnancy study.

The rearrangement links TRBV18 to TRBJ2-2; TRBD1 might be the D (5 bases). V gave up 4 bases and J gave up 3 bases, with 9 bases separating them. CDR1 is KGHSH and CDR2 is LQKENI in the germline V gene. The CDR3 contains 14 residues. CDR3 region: CASSQGIDTGELFF. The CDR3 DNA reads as TGTGCCAGCTCACAGGGGATAGACACCGGGGAGCTGTTTTTT.

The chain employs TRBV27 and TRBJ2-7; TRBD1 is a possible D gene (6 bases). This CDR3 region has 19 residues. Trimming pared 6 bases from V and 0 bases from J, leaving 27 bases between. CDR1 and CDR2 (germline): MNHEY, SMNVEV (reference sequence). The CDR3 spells CASREIRPLGQPDSYEQYF. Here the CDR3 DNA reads TGTGCCAGCAGAGAAATACGACCCCTAGGACAGCCCGACTCCTACGAGCAGTACTTC.